One and the same sample provided the 20 T cell receptor beta chains below, sequenced in a study of shared clonotypes between healthy human individuals. TCRdb's table, derived via immunoSEQ multiplex PCR, lists solely in-frame clones and lacks some. Counted here are around 1.1 million clones, more than 75% occurring once; the ten biggest clones make up roughly 0.57%. The sample was memory CD4+ T cells from PBMCs. Subset indicated: CD45RA-negative fraction. Receptors were obtained from a man between 18 and 29 years old in good health. Some clones in this sample may be carry-over from other donors' samples.

V and J are TRBV5-1 and TRBJ2-1; D ambiguous. CDR3 length: 11 amino acids. Germline V lookup: CDR1 SGHRS, CDR2 YFSETQ. Trimming left V 4 bases short and J 6 bases short, with 5 bases between. This CDR3 is CASSESNEQFF. The CDR3 bases are TGCGCCAGCAGCGAGAGCAATGAGCAGTTCTTC.

The CDR3 nucleotides read TGCGCCAGCAGCTTGGGAGGGACAGGGGGTGGGAACACTGAAGCTTTCTTT. It is translated as CASSLGGTGGGNTEAFF. The chain has TRBV5-1 and TRBJ1-1, with 11 nucleotides matching TRBD1. This CDR3 has 17 amino acids. From germline, CDR1 is SGHRS and CDR2 YFSETQ. V lost 0 bases to trimming and J lost 1 base; unmatched junction nucleotides: 5.

The V call is TRBV5-4, the J call TRBJ2-3; D is unclear. CDR1 is SGHNT and CDR2 is YYREEE in the germline V gene (reference sequence). V gave up 9 bases and J gave up 0 bases, with 11 bases separating them. This CDR3 is built from 13 residues. The CDR3 sequence is CATTRISTDTQYF. The CDR3 DNA reads as TGTGCCACCACCCGGATTAGCACAGATACGCAGTATTTT.

This clone was counted at least ten times. In nucleotides, the CDR3 is TGTGCCAGCTCACCCGGACACCTCACAGATACGCAGTATTTT. As protein: CASSPGHLTDTQYF. The chain couples TRBV18 to TRBJ2-3; tentative D call: TRBD1 (5 bases). The CDR3 extends over 14 amino acids. V lost 3 bases and J lost 2, with 9 bases in between. Germline CDR1 is KGHSH and CDR2 is LQKENI.

About this clone: This sample includes further DNA sequences coding for the same CDR3. The chain recombines TRBV28 with TRBJ1-4; D uncertain. From germline, CDR1 is MDHEN and CDR2 SYDVKM. CDR3 length: 14 residues. Trimming took 2 bases from V and 8 from J, leaving 12 bases between them. The CDR3 nucleotides read TGTGCCAGCAGTTTACCCGGATCGGGGGAAAAACTGTTTTTT. Protein product: CASSLPGSGEKLFF.

The genes are TRBV10-3 and TRBJ2-3; D gene unclear. Trimming cost V 3 bases and J 2 bases, with 9 bases left between them. Looked up from germline, CDR1 is ENHRY and CDR2 is SYGVKD. There are 14 residues in the CDR3. CDR3 DNA: TGTGCCATCAGTGACACTCAGACCACAGATACGCAGTATTTT. The encoded protein is CAISDTQTTDTQYF.

The CDR3 region is CSVENSGADTQYF. The DNA for the CDR3 is TGCAGCGTTGAAAATTCGGGGGCAGATACGCAGTATTTT. This chain joins TRBV29-1 and TRBJ2-3; weak D call: TRBD2 (6 bases). The length of the CDR3 is 13 residues. V was cut by 2 bases and J by 4 bases, with 10 bases left in between. Germline values: CDR1 SQVTM, CDR2 ANQGSEA.

The V and J genes are TRBV2 and TRBJ2-7; D unresolved. The germline V gene encodes CDR1 SNHLY and CDR2 FYNNEI. The CDR3 consists of 12 residues. V lost 2 bases, J lost 6 bases, and 8 bases lay in between. The CDR3: CASSEPLREQYF. The CDR3 DNA is TGTGCCAGCAGTGAACCGTTGCGCGAGCAGTACTTC. The whole variable domain, remainder taken from reference TRBV2 and TRBJ2-7, is EPEVTQTPSHQVTQMGQEVILRCVPISNHLYFYWYRQILGQKVEFLVSFYNNEISEKSEIFDDQFSVERPDGSNFTLKIRSTKLEDSAMYFCASSEPLREQYFGPGTRLTVT.

The genes are TRBV5-6 and TRBJ2-7; TRBD1 aligns across 7 bases. The J segment lost 3 bases and the V segment lost 4 bases, leaving 1 base of the junction unmatched. Germline loops: CDR1 SGHDT, CDR2 YYEEEE. The CDR3 spans 12 residues. DNA for the CDR3: TGTGCCAGCAGCGGGGACAGCTACGAGCAGTACTTC. As protein: CASSGDSYEQYF.

V usage is TRBV2 and J usage is TRBJ2-4; 8 bases are a match to TRBD1. The CDR3 is 15 amino acids. Germline CDR1 is SNHLY and CDR2 is FYNNEI. With 5 bases clipped from V and 3 bases from J, the junction kept 6 bases outside the gene matches. The chain's CDR3 is CASSSDRADKNIQYF. CDR3 nucleotides: TGTGCCAGCAGTTCGGACAGGGCGGACAAAAACATTCAGTACTTC.

The rearrangement joins TRBV5-4 to TRBJ2-1, with no clear D. The CDR3 is made up of 12 amino acids. The V end lost 0 bases, the J end lost 9 bases, and 7 bases lay between the germline ends. Germline V CDR1 and CDR2: SGHNT, YYREEE (reference sequence). Here the CDR3 reads CASSLGRAEQFF. CDR3 nucleotides: TGTGCCAGCAGCTTGGGAAGAGCTGAGCAGTTCTTC.

This clone appeared once. V is TRBV28 and J is TRBJ2-2; D may be TRBD2 (6 bases). CDR1 is MDHEN, CDR2 SYDVKM, per germline. The CDR3 is 12 amino acids. V was cut by 11 bases and J by 1 base, with 8 bases left in between. The DNA for the CDR3 is TGTGCCGGGGGAGGGAACACCGGGGAGCTGTTTTTT. Protein sequence: CAGGGNTGELFF.

The chain is built from TRBV5-4 and TRBJ1-4; tentatively, D is TRBD1 (6 bases). Germline V CDR1 and CDR2: SGHNT, YYREEE (reference sequence). V lost 4 bases to trimming and J lost 7 bases, with 14 bases between them. CDR3 size: 14 residues. The CDR3 protein is CASSVTGGSEKLFF. DNA of the CDR3: TGTGCCAGCAGCGTGACAGGTGGGAGTGAAAAACTGTTTTTT.

This rearrangement joins TRBV11-2 to TRBJ1-5, with D perhaps matching TRBD1 (5 bases). Germline V gives CDR1 SGHAT, CDR2 FQNNGV. CDR3 length: 15 residues. V lost 5 bases to trimming and J lost 3 bases, with 14 bases between them. The CDR3 region has the DNA TGTGCCAGCAGCCCAGACGGGACGGTCAATCAGCCCCAGCATTTT. Translation: CASSPDGTVNQPQHF. Together with reference TRBV11-2 and TRBJ1-5, the CDR3 gives the full variable domain: EAGVAQSPRYKIIEKRQSVAFWCNPISGHATLYWYQQILGQGPKLLIQFQNNGVVDDSQLPKDRFSAERLKGVDSTLKIQPAKLEDSAVYLCASSPDGTVNQPQHFGDGTRLSIL.

The J gene is TRBJ2-1, the V gene TRBV6-1, with 8 bases that match TRBD2. From germline, CDR1 is MNHNS and CDR2 SASEGT. This CDR3 contains 16 residues. V was pared by 2 bases and J by 3 bases, with 6 bases of the junction left unmatched. The CDR3 loop reads CASSERTSGFYNEQFF. In nucleotides, the CDR3 is TGTGCCAGCAGTGAACGAACTAGCGGATTCTACAATGAGCAGTTCTTC.

The chain is built from TRBV27 and TRBJ2-7; 13 bases match TRBD2. The CDR3 runs to 16 residues. Germline CDR1 reads MNHEY; CDR2 reads SMNVEV (reference sequence). V was pared by 5 bases and J by 4 bases, with 8 bases of the junction left unmatched. In nucleotides, the CDR3 is TGTGCCAGCAGTCTCGGACTAGCGGGAGTAGGGTACGAGCAGTACTTC. Its translation: CASSLGLAGVGYEQYF.

The chain uses TRBV10-3 and TRBJ2-4; 14 nucleotides line up with TRBD2. CDR1 and CDR2 from the germline V gene are ENHRY and SYGVKD. This CDR3 is built from 15 residues. The J segment lost 9 bases and the V segment lost 5 bases, leaving 6 bases of the junction unmatched. The CDR3, as DNA: TGTGCCATCAGTTCGGGACTAGCGGGAGAAGGCATTCAGTACTTC. Residues: CAISSGLAGEGIQYF.

This clone was found a few times. The J gene is TRBJ2-2, the V gene TRBV2, with 7 bases lining up with TRBD2. Trimming at V came to 5 bases and at J to 2 bases, leaving 11 bases not matched to a gene. The CDR3 contains 17 residues. The germline gives CDR1 SNHLY, CDR2 FYNNEI. CDR3 bases: TGTGCCAGCAGTCGGGACTATGGGGTGGGAAACACCGGGGAGCTGTTTTTT. This codes for CASSRDYGVGNTGELFF.

This sequence joins TRBV28 and TRBJ1-5, with TRBD1 matching over 8 bases. The J segment lost 0 bases and the V segment lost 7 bases, leaving 8 bases of the junction unmatched. The germline V gene encodes CDR1 MDHEN and CDR2 SYDVKM. The CDR3 has 16 amino acids. CDR3 nucleotide sequence: TGTGCCAGCATGAGCCAGGGGGCTTATAGCAATCAGCCCCAGCATTTT. Protein product: CASMSQGAYSNQPQHF.

Note on this clone: A far more abundant clone sits one base away, making this likely a read error. This rearrangement joins TRBV5-4 to TRBJ1-1; D is possibly TRBD1 (5 bases). Between the trimmed V and J ends, which lost 0 bases and 5 bases, there was a span of 14 bases. Germline CDR1 SGHNT, CDR2 YYREEE (reference sequence). The CDR3 is made up of 15 amino acids. Written as DNA, the CDR3 is TGTGCCAGCAGCTTGGCCGCTGGGGGGTGGACTGAAGCTTTCTTT. Translating it yields CASSLAAGGWTEAFF.